This TCR beta chain was captured by sequencing in a study of CD8 T cells in ankylosing spondylitis. The CDR3 covers 15 residues. CDR1 and CDR2 from the germline V gene are KGHSH and LQKENI. Trimming cost V 3 bases and J 2 bases; bases outside gene matches: 4. This clonotype came up many times. TCRdb re-derived calls from the 5' RACE reads in MiXCR, one entry per CDR3 protein. The sample holds roughly 230,000 distinct CDR3 sequences; less than 9.5% are singletons and the top ten take about 5%. The clonotype comes from a female donor with ankylosing spondylitis or in good health (not recorded which). This chain uses TRBV18 with TRBJ2-7, with 10 bases fitting TRBD2. Specimen: blood, either unsorted or a sorted T cell fraction (not recorded which). DNA for the CDR3: TGTGCCAGCTCACCTAGCGGGAGGTCTCCCTACGAGCAGTACTTC. Amino acid sequence: CASSPSGRSPYEQYF.